This T cell receptor beta chain was sequenced during a study of blood T cell repertoires in COVID-19. The CDR3 sequence is 15 residues long. Trimming removed 3 bases at V and 0 bases at J, with 11 bases between. The V gene's germline CDR1 is MNHEY and CDR2 SVGAGI. Clones were read by immunoSEQ multiplex PCR, and TCRdb kept only the in-frame ones, dropping some. The sample records roughly 230,000 clones, 75% to 90% being singletons. The rearrangement uses TRBV6-5 and TRBJ1-1; D gene ambiguous. The sequenced material came from peripheral blood. The source is a woman aged 40 to 50 who had recovered from COVID-19. The CDR3, as DNA: TGTGCCAGCAGTTATCTTCCAGCGTTGAACACTGAAGCTTTCTTT. Amino acid sequence: CASSYLPALNTEAFF.